The count of the clone carrying this T cell receptor (beta chain) is one. Measured with immunoSEQ multiplex PCR; TCRdb has only the in-frame clones, and not every one. The sample consists of around 2,000,000 clones, approximately 94% of them appearing once. The naive CD8 population came from CD45RO-negative cells selected for CCR7, without terminally differentiated effector memory CD45RA+ cells. The germline gives CDR1 PRHDT, CDR2 FYEKMQ (reference sequence). Unmatched junction bases numbered 10, after V lost 5 bases and J lost 6 bases. The CDR3 is made up of 14 amino acids. This record belongs to a study of shared clonotypes between healthy human individuals. Study as a whole: Three plates were used per donor for CD4 naive, three for CD4 memory, two for CD8 naive and one for CD8 memory.

The material sequenced was naive CD8+ T cells sorted from blood. This receptor was identified in a young man in good health. The chain links TRBV13 to TRBJ2-7; 7 nucleotides match TRBD1. This CDR3 reads CASSDPGQMGEQYF. The CDR3 region has the DNA TGTGCCAGCAGCGATCCGGGACAGATGGGCGAGCAGTACTTC.